This T cell receptor beta chain was captured by sequencing in a study of blood T cell repertoires in COVID-19. Study background: The analysed material was cDNA or gDNA that came from T cells, B-cell-depleted T cells, or PBMCs.

Trimming removed 6 bases at V and 10 bases at J, with 16 bases between. Germline-derived CDR1 and CDR2 are SQVTM and ANQGSEA. CDR3 size: 13 residues. TCRdb's table, derived via immunoSEQ multiplex PCR, lists solely in-frame clones and lacks some. The sample lists approximately 220,000 clones, 90% occurring once. There are a few counts of this clone. The sequenced material came from PBMCs or T cells enriched from blood (not recorded which). This TCR was recovered from a man aged 25 to 45 who had been exposed to COVID-19. The chain recombines TRBV29-1 with TRBJ1-6, with D maybe TRBD1 (6 bases). CDR3 amino acids: CSVRTVEGSPLHF. The CDR3 nucleotides are TGCAGCGTCCGGACAGTGGAAGGATCACCCCTCCACTTT. Full variable domain (missing parts from reference TRBV29-1 and TRBJ1-6): SAVISQKPSRDICQRGTSLTIQCQVDSQVTMMFWYRQQPGQSLTLIATANQGSEATYESGFVIDKFPISRPNLTFSTLTVSNMSPEDSSIYLCSVRTVEGSPLHFGNGTRLTVT.